This TCR beta chain comes out of a study of blood T cell repertoires in COVID-19. About the study: Whether acute or convalescent, the COVID-19 samples came from the United States, Italy and Spain.

Original processing notes: Estimation of nucleated cell counts relied on the amplification of reference gene primers. Clones were read by immunoSEQ multiplex PCR, and TCRdb kept only the in-frame ones, dropping some. The D gene and trimming were derived from the DNA, and the V and J assignments and clone size from that table. The table shows fewer than 350,000 clones, with 70% to 90% occurring only once. The J segment lost 3 bases and the V segment lost 5 bases, leaving 4 bases of the junction unmatched. Germline loops: CDR1 MNHEY, CDR2 SMNVEV (reference sequence). The CDR3 covers 13 residues. The TCR originated in a woman in her forties or fifties with active or convalescent COVID-19. The sequenced material came from peripheral blood. This chain connects TRBV27 to TRBJ2-7; 7 bases align to TRBD1. The CDR3: CASSLTGDYEQYF. The CDR3 DNA sequence: TGTGCCAGCAGTCTTACAGGGGACTACGAGCAGTACTTC.